This T cell receptor (beta chain) stems from a study of breast tumors, draining lymph nodes, adjacent tissues. Overall study findings and caveats: The lymph node origin of tumor T cells was framed as consistent with a hypothesis, not demonstrated. Tumors had less TCR diversity than lymph nodes, more than nontumor tissue.

Axillary draining lymph nodes of breast cancer patients supplied the node samples. Each CDR3 protein is one row after TCRdb ran MiXCR on the multiplex PCR reads. The sample gives roughly 80,000 distinct CDR3 sequences, roughly 19% of which show up once; about 2.2% is in the top ten. Regarding this clonotype: Its target is unknown. This could be a read error, since a much larger clone is one nucleotide away.

The CDR3 loop spans 15 amino acids. Germline V gene sequence: CDR1 SGHKS, CDR2 YYEKEE (reference sequence). Sequenced input: axillary lymph node tissue. The chain recombines TRBV5-5 with TRBJ2-7; 7 bases fit TRBD2. The source of this sequence is a female donor with breast cancer. Some clones in this sample may be carry-over from other donors' samples. The chain's CDR3 is CVSSLGGTRGHEQYF. Written as DNA, the CDR3 is TGTGTCAGCAGCTTGGGGGGGACTCGTGGGCATGAGCAGTACTTC.